This TCR beta chain was retrieved from a study of pediatric ulcerative colitis. Samples were sequenced at Survey level, maximum 500,000 reads. Generated by immunoSEQ multiplex PCR, the TCRdb table keeps only in-frame clones and is missing some. The sample gives 30,000 to 35,000 clones, about 81% of which show up once; 1.1% is in the top ten. Rectal tissue came from one to two pinch biopsies taken at colonoscopy. The sequence came from a boy younger than 18 with mild ulcerative colitis. Sequenced sample: gut tissue.

This CDR3 is CASSEGLRTTEAFF. The CDR3 nucleotides read TGTGCCAGCAGTGAGGGCCTCCGGACCACTGAAGCTTTCTTT. V and J are TRBV2 and TRBJ1-1; D remains ambiguous. There are 14 residues in the CDR3. The V end was cut by 3 bases, the J end by 4 bases, with 12 bases between. Germline V lookup: CDR1 SNHLY, CDR2 FYNNEI.